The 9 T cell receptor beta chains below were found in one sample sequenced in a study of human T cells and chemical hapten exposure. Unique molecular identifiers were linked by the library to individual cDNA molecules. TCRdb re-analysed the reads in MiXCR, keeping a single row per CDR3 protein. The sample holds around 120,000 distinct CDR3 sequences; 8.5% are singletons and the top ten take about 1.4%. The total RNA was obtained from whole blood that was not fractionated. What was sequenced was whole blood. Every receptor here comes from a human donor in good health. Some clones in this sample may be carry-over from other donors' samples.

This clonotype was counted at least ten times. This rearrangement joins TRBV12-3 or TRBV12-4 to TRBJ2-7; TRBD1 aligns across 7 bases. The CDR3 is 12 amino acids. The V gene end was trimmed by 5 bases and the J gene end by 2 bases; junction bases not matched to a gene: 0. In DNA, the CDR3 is TGTGCCAGCAGTGGGACAGCCTACGAGCAGTACTTC. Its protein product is CASSGTAYEQYF.

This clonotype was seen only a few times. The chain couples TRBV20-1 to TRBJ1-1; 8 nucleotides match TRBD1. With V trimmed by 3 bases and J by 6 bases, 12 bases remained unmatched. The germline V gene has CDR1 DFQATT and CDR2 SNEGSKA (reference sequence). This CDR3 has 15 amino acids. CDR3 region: CSASGVNRGTSEAFF. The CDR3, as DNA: TGCAGTGCTAGTGGGGTAAACAGGGGGACGTCTGAAGCTTTCTTT.

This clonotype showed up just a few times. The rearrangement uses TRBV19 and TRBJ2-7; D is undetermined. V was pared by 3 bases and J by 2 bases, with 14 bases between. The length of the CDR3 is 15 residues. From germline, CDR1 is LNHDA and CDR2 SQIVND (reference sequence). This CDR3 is CASSIRRVSTYEQYF. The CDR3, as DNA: TGTGCCAGTAGTATTCGTAGGGTCTCGACCTACGAGCAGTACTTC.

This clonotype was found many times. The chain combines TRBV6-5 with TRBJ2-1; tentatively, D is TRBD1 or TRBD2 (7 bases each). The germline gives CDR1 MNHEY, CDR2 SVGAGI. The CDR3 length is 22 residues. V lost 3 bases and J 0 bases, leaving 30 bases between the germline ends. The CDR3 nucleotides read TGTGCCAGCAGTTATCAGGGGGGGGGGGCAGATTTGACCTTGAGCTCCTACAATGAGCAGTTCTTC. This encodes CASSYQGGGADLTLSSYNEQFF.

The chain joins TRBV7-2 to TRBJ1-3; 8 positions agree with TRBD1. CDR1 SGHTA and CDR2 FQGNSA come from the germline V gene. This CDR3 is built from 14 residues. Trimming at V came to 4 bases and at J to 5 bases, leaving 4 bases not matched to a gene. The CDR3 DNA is TGTGCCAGCAGCTCCGGACAGGGAAGAAACACCATATATTTT. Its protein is CASSSGQGRNTIYF.

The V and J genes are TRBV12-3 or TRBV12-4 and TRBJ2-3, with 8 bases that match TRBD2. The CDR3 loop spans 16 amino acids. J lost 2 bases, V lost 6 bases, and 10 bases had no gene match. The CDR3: CASSPLAEPSTDTQYF. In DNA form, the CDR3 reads TGTGCCAGCAGCCCACTAGCGGAGCCATCCACAGATACGCAGTATTTT.

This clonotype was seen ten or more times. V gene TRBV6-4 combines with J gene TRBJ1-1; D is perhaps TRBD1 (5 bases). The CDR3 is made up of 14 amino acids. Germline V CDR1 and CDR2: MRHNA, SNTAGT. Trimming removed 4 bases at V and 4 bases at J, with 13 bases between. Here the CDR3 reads CASSAGRGGTEAFF. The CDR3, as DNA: TGTGCCAGCAGTGCTGGTAGGGGAGGCACTGAAGCTTTCTTT.

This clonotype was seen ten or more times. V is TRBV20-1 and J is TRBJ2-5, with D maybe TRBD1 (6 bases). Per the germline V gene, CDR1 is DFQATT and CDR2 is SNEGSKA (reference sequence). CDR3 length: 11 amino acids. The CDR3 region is CSTGSRETQYF. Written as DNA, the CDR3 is TGCAGCACAGGGAGCCGGGAGACCCAGTACTTC.

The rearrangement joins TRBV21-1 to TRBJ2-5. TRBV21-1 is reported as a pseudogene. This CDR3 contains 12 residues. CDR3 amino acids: CASSKSQETQYF. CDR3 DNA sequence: TGTGCCAGCAGCAAAAGTCAAGAGACCCAGTACTTC.